This TCR beta chain was identified in a study of blood T cell repertoires in COVID-19. This CDR3 comprises 13 residues. The V end lost 5 bases, the J end lost 8 bases, and 13 bases lay between the germline ends. Looked up from germline, CDR1 is MNHEY and CDR2 is SVGEGT. This clone has a handful of counts. Measured with immunoSEQ multiplex PCR; TCRdb has only the in-frame clones, and not every one. The table lists 120,000 to 150,000 clones, about 86% of them singletons. The rearrangement links TRBV6-2 or TRBV6-3 to TRBJ2-1; TRBD2 might be the D (5 bases). What was sequenced was peripheral blood. The TCR originated in a woman aged 40 to 55 with acute or convalescent COVID-19. CDR3 nucleotide sequence: TGTGCCAGCAGTCCCCTGGGGAGAGATGAGCAGTTCTTC. Encoded protein: CASSPLGRDEQFF.